A selection of T cell receptor beta chains follows, all from one sample in a study of CD8+ T cells in alopecia areata. TCRdb's table, derived via immunoSEQ multiplex PCR, lists solely in-frame clones and lacks some. This sample has approximately 12,000 clones; approximately 61% occur once, and the top ten carry around an eighth. Material: skin. The receptors shown here come from a human donor with alopecia areata. Each CDR3 is given with its conserved first and last residue. The order of the fields is J gene, V gene, D gene, CDR3 protein. The D gene is left open where the match is weak.

J gene: TRBJ2-1
V gene: TRBV6-5
D gene: NA
CDR3 protein: CASSRISNEQFF

J gene: TRBJ2-7
V gene: TRBV6-1
D gene: NA
CDR3 protein: CASSERTAYEQYF

J gene: TRBJ2-7
V gene: TRBV6-5
D gene: NA
CDR3 protein: CASTKVGTSSYEQYF

J gene: TRBJ2-1
V gene: TRBV7-9
D gene: NA
CDR3 protein: CASSVEGGRGAVNEQFF

J gene: TRBJ2-7
V gene: TRBV28
D gene: NA
CDR3 protein: CASRRGTDSSYEQYF

J gene: TRBJ2-1
V gene: TRBV30
D gene: NA
CDR3 protein: CAWSAPVKGGGEQFF

J gene: TRBJ1-1
V gene: TRBV7-3
D gene: NA
CDR3 protein: CASSLTGGTEAFF

J gene: TRBJ2-7
V gene: TRBV6-1
D gene: TRBD1
CDR3 protein: CASSEAGTGGYEQYF

J gene: TRBJ2-3
V gene: TRBV29-1
D gene: NA
CDR3 protein: CSARRVTDTQYF

J gene: TRBJ2-2
V gene: TRBV4-2
D gene: TRBD2
CDR3 protein: CASSRGSGGAGVGELFF

J gene: TRBJ2-7
V gene: TRBV27
D gene: NA
CDR3 protein: CASSSQGRSRIYEQYF

J gene: TRBJ2-7
V gene: TRBV9
D gene: NA
CDR3 protein: CASSAGARSEQYF